This T cell receptor beta chain was recovered during a study of CD8+ T cells in alopecia areata. Study in general: Patients in the treated group were given tofacitinib by mouth, 5 to 10 mg twice a day.

The authors extracted RNA and reverse transcribed it into cDNA as the sequencing template. The repertoire was sequenced with immunoSEQ multiplex PCR; TCRdb's copy has only in-frame clones and lacks some. Here the sample spans some 170,000 clones, about 63% being singletons. The table lists this clone with a few counts. As yet, its antigen is unknown. The germline V gene encodes CDR1 SQVTM and CDR2 ANQGSEA. This CDR3 is 13 amino acids long. The V end lost 3 bases, the J end lost 6 bases, and 13 bases lay between the germline ends. Findings and caveats of the study: The study found higher clonality in lesional than normal scalp, especially in alopecia totalis/universalis.

Sample: CD4+ T cells sorted from blood, taken at week 0. The rearrangement joins TRBV29-1 to TRBJ2-3; D perhaps matches TRBD2 (5 bases). This receptor was obtained from a human donor with alopecia areata. CDR3 in DNA: TGCAGCGTTGAGCCGGACTCGCCGGATACGCAGTATTTT. It codes for CSVEPDSPDTQYF.